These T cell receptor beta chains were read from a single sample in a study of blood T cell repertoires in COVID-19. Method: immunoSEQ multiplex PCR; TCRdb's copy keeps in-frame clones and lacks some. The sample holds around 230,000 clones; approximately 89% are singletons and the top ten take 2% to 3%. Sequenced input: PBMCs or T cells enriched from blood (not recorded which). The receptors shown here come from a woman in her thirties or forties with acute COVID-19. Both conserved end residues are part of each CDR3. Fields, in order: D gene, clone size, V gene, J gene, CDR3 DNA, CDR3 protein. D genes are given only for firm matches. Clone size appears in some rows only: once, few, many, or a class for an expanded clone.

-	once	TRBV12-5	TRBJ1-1	TGTGCTAGTGGTTTGGTCAGGGGACCCCGAACTGAAGCTTTCTTT	CASGLVRGPRTEAFF
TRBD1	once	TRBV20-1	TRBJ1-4	TGCAGTGCCAGTCACCCTTCGGGACAGGGCGGTTGGGAAAAACTGTTTTTT	CSASHPSGQGGWEKLFF
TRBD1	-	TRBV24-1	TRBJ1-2	TGTGCCACCAGTGATGGGACAGACTATGGCTACACCTTC	CATSDGTDYGYTF
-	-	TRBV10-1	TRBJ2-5	TGCGCCAGCAGTGAGGGAGGGGTCGGCAAGACCCAGTACTTC	CASSEGGVGKTQYF
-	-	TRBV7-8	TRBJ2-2	TGTGCCAGCAGCCCACGAGGGGGAGCGAACACCGGGGAGCTGTTTTTT	CASSPRGGANTGELFF
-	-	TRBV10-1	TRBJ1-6	TGCGCCAGCAGTGAGTCTACGGGAGATAATTCACCCCTCCACTTT	CASSESTGDNSPLHF
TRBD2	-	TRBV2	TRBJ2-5	TGTGCCAGTTCCCCCTGGTTAGCGGGGACAGAGACCCAGTACTTC	CASSPWLAGTETQYF
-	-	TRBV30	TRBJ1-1	TGTGCCTGGGGTACACGGGAGGGCACTGAAGCTTTCTTT	CAWGTREGTEAFF
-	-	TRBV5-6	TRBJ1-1	TGTGCCAGCAGCTTCCGAGTAGACACTGAAGCTTTCTTT	CASSFRVDTEAFF
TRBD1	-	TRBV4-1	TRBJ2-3	TGCGCCAGCAGCAAAGACCCAGGGGGCACGGCGGATACGCAGTATTTT	CASSKDPGGTADTQYF
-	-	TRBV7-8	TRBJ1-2	TGTGCCAGCATCCCTTCGGGCAGGGTGTTGGGAGGCTACACCTTC	CASIPSGRVLGGYTF
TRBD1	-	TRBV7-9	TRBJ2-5	TGTGCCAGCAGCCCCCGGGGCACAGGGGGAAAGACCCAGTACTTC	CASSPRGTGGKTQYF
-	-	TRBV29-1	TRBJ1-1	TGCAGCGTTGCGATGTTAGGGGGGAACACTGAAGCTTTCTTT	CSVAMLGGNTEAFF
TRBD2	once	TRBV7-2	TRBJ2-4	TGTGCCAGCAGCTTAGAAGGGACTAGCGGGACAGCCAAAAACATTCAGTACTTC	CASSLEGTSGTAKNIQYF
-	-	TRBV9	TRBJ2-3	TGTGCCAGCAGCTATAGTCCGGATACGCAGTATTTT	CASSYSPDTQYF
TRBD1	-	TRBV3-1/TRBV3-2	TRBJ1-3	TGTGCCAGCAGTCCCGGGACAGGGAAAGGCGGAAACACCATATATTTT	CASSPGTGKGGNTIYF
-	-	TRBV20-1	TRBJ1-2	TGCAGTGCAACAACTAACTATGGCTACACCTTC	CSATTNYGYTF
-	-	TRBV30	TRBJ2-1	TGTGCCTGGAGAATAAGGAGCTCCTACAATGAGCAGTTCTTC	CAWRIRSSYNEQFF
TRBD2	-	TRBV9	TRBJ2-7	TGTGCCAGCAGCGCCGGGGCGGGGGGAATCTACGAGCAGTACTTC	CASSAGAGGIYEQYF
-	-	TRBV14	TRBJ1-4	TGTGCCAGCAGCCAAGGGAGTGAAAAACTGTTTTTT	CASSQGSEKLFF
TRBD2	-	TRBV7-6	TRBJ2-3	TGTGCCAGCAGCTTAAGCGGGGTCCGCACAGATACGCAGTATTTT	CASSLSGVRTDTQYF
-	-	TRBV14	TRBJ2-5	TGTGCCAGCAGCCCCTCTAGGAACCTGGATCCCCAGTACTTC	CASSPSRNLDPQYF
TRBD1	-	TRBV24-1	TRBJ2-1	TGTGCCACCAGTGATTTTACAGGGGATACCTACAATGAGCAGTTCTTC	CATSDFTGDTYNEQFF
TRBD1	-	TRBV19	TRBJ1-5	TGTGCCAGTAGTATAGTGACAGGGAATCAGCCCCAGCATTTT	CASSIVTGNQPQHF
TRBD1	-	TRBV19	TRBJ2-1	TGTGCCAGTAGTAAGGCAGGGACAGGGGGTTTTCATGAGCAGTTCTTC	CASSKAGTGGFHEQFF
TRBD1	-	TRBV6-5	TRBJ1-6	TGTGCCAGCAGTACCATGACAGGGAATAATTCACCCCTCCACTTT	CASSTMTGNNSPLHF
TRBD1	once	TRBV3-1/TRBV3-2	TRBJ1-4	TGTGCCAGCAGCCAGAAGGGGTACGCCGGGACAGGGGGAGAAAAACTGTTTTTT	CASSQKGYAGTGGEKLFF
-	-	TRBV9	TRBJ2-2	TGTGCCAGCAGCGTAGTGGAGAACGGGGAGCTGTTTTTT	CASSVVENGELFF
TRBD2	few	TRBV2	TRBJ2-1	TGTGCCAGCTGGGTCAGCGGGAGGGAGACTTACAATGAGCAGTTCTTC	CASWVSGRETYNEQFF
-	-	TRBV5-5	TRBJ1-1	TGTGCCAGCAGCCCGAGGGCAGGGGTCACTGAAGCTTTCTTT	CASSPRAGVTEAFF
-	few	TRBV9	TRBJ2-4	TGTGCCAGCAGCGGCCAGGGAGGCAAAAACATTCAGTACTTC	CASSGQGGKNIQYF
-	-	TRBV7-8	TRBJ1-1	TGTGCCAGCAGCCCTCGTGCGGGGCTGGGGAACACTGAAGCTTTCTTT	CASSPRAGLGNTEAFF
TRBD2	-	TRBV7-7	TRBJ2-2	TGTGCCAGCAGCTCTTGGACTAGCGGGGGCGTAGACACCGGGGAGCTGTTTTTT	CASSSWTSGGVDTGELFF
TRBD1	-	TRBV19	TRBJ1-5	TGTGCCAGTAGTATAGGGGGACAGGGGATGTCGGGCAATCAGCCCCAGCATTTT	CASSIGGQGMSGNQPQHF
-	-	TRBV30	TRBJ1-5	TGTGCCTGGAGTGTAGGGCAGGGGATGGGGAATCAGCCCCAGCATTTT	CAWSVGQGMGNQPQHF
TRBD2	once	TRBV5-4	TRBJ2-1	TGTGCCAGCAGCTACGGACTAGCGGGAGGCAATGAGCAGTTCTTC	CASSYGLAGGNEQFF
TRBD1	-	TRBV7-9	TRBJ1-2	TGTGCCAGCAAAAGGGGGGACAGCTATGGCTACACCTTC	CASKRGDSYGYTF
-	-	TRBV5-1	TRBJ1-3	TGCGCCAGCAGCTTGACAGGGTTGGGAGACACCATATATTTT	CASSLTGLGDTIYF
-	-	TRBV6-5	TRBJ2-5	TGTGCCAGCAGTTCTGGGGGCCATCCCCAAGAGACCCAGTACTTC	CASSSGGHPQETQYF
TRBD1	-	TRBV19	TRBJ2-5	TGTGCCAGTAGTACGGACAGGGGGGGGCAAGAGACCCAGTACTTC	CASSTDRGGQETQYF
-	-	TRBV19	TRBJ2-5	TGTGCCAGTAGTGCGGTTCTCAGGGGTGCAGAGACCCAGTACTTC	CASSAVLRGAETQYF
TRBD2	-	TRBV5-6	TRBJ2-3	TGTGCCAGCAGTCGAGCGGGAGAGTTCACAGATACGCAGTATTTT	CASSRAGEFTDTQYF
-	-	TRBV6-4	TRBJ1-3	TGTGCCAGCAGTGCCCCGGTAGTCTCTGGAAACACCATATATTTT	CASSAPVVSGNTIYF
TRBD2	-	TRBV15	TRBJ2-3	TGTGCCACCAGCTCTCCGGGCGGGAGCGGGACAGATACGCAGTATTTT	CATSSPGGSGTDTQYF
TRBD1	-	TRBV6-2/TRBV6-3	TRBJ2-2	TGTGCCAGCAGTTACTCGATAGCAGGGGGCAGGGACACCGGGGAGCTGTTTTTT	CASSYSIAGGRDTGELFF
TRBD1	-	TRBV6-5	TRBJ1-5	TGTGCCAGCAGTTACTCTTGGCAGGGGGGTCGTCAGCCCCAGCATTTT	CASSYSWQGGRQPQHF
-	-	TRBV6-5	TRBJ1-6	TGTGCCAGCAGCCCAAAACAGGGATGGTCATCACCCCTCCACTTT	CASSPKQGWSSPLHF
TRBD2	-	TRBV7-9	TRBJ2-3	TGTGCCAGCAGCTTATACAGCGGGGGGAGTTACACAGATACGCAGTATTTT	CASSLYSGGSYTDTQYF
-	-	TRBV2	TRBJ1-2	TGTGCCAGCAGCCGGGAGGTGGTTCCCCGATCCTATGGCTACACCTTC	CASSREVVPRSYGYTF
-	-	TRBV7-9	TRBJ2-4	TGTGCCAGCAGCCCTAACCCAGGTCCCTCTACCCAGTACTTC	CASSPNPGPSTQYF
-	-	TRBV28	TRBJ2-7	TGTGCCACCCAAGACGCCGACAGCTACTACGAGCAGTACTTC	CATQDADSYYEQYF
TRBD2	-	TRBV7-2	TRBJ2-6	TGTGCCAGCAGGGGGAGGGGCTCTGGGGCCAACGTCCTGACTTTC	CASRGRGSGANVLTF
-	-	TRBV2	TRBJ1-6	TGTGCCAGCAGGACCCCTAGGTCACCCCTCCACTTT	CASRTPRSPLHF
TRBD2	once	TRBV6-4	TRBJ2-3	TGTGCCAGCAGGGAGGGGACTAGCGAGACAGATACGCAGTATTTT	CASREGTSETDTQYF